The clone carrying this TCR beta chain occurred a few times. Its antigen is not known. A junction end diverges from the germline sequence, so it may reflect a read error. TCR beta CDR3 sequences were amplified from RNA transcripts. A set of HTBI primers served as the primers for a first-round RT-PCR of the TCR CDR3. One entry per CDR3 protein, called by TCRdb with MiXCR from the multiplex PCR reads. The table has approximately 600,000 distinct CDR3 sequences, approximately 15% seen once. This entry belongs to a study of T cells in Graves' hyperthyroidism and ophthalmopathy. Study results and caveats: Most expanded thyroid clonotypes above 0.001 recurred in blood.

Clinical symptoms, serum thyroxine and TRAb, thyroid ultrasound and orbital computed tomography were used for the diagnoses. Germline assignment: CDR1 DFQATT and CDR2 SNEGSKA (reference sequence). This CDR3 contains 14 residues. Input material: blood. The chain links TRBV20-1 to TRBJ2-3, with D hard to call. The clonotype originates from a woman under 30 with Graves' ophthalmopathy. The CDR3 sequence is CSARDVESTDTQCF. In DNA, the CDR3 is TGCAGTGCTAGAGATGTCGAAAGCACAGATACGCAGTGTTTT.